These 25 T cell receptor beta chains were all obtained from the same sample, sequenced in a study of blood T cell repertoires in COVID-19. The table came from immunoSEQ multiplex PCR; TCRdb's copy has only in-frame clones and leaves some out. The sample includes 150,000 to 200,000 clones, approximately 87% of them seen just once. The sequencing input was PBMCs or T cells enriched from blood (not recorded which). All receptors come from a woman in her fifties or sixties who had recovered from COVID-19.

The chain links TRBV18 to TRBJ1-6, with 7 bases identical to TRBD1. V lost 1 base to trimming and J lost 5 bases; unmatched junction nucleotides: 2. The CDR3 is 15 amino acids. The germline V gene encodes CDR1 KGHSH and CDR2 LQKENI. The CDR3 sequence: CASSPRDSNNSPLHF. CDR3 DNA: TGTGCCAGCTCACCACGGGACAGCAATAATTCACCCCTCCACTTT.

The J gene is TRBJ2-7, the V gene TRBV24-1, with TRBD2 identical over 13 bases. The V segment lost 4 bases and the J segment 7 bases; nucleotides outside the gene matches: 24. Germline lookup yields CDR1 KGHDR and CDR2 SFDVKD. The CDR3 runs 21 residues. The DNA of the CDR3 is TGTGCCACCAGTGAGGGGGACACCCGGACTAGCGGGAGTGCGTCACGGGGGGAGCAGTACGTC. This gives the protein CATSEGDTRTSGSASRGEQYV.

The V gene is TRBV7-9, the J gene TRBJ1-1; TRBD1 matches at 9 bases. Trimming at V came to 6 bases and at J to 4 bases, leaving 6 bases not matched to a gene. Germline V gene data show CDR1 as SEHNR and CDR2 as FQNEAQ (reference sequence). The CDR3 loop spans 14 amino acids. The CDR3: CASRPTGGVTEAFF. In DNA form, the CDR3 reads TGTGCCAGCAGACCTACAGGGGGCGTCACTGAAGCTTTCTTT.

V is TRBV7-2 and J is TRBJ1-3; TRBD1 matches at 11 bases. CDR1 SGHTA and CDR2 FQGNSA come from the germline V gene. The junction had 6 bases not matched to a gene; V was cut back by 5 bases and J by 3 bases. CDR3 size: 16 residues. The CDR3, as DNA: TGTGCCAGCAGCCCCAGGACAGGGGGCGGTGGAAACACCATATATTTT. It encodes CASSPRTGGGGNTIYF.

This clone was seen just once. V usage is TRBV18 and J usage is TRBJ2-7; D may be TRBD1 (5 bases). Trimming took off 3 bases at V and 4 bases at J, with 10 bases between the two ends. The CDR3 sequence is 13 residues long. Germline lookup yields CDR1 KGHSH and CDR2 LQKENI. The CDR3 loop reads CASSPGRNYEQYV. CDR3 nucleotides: TGTGCCAGCTCACCGGGGCGAAATTACGAGCAGTACGTC.

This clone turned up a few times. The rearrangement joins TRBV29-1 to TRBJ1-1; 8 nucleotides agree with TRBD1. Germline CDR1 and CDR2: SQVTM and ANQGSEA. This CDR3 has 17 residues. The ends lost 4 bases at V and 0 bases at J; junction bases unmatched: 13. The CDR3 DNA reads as TGCAGCGTTGCCCCTCTGGGACAGGCTAATATGAACACTGAAGCTTTCTTT. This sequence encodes CSVAPLGQANMNTEAFF.

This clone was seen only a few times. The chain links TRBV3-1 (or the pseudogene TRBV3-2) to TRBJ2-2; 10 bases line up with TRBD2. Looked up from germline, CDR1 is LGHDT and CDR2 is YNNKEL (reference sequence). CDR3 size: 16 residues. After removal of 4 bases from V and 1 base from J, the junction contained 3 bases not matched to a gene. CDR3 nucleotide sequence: TGTGCCAGCAGCCGTATAGCGGGGGGGAACACCGGGGAGCTGTTTTTT. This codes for CASSRIAGGNTGELFF.

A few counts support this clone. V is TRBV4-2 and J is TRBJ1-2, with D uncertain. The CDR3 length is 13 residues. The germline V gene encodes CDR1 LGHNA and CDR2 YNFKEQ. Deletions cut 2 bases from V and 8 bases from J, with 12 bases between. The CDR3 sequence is CASSQQTSGGYTF. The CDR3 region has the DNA TGTGCCAGCAGCCAACAGACGTCGGGGGGCTACACCTTC.

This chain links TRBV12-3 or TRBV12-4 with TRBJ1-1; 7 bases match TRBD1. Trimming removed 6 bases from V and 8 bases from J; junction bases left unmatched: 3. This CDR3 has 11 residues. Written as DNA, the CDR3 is TGTGCCAGCAGCCAACAGGGGGAAGCTTTCTTT. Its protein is CASSQQGEAFF.

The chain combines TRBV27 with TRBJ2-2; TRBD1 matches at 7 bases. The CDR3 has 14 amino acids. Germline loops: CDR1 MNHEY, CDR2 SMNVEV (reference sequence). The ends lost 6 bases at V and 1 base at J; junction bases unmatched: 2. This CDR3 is CASSHRGNTGELFF. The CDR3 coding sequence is TGTGCCAGCAGCCACAGGGGGAACACCGGGGAGCTGTTTTTT.

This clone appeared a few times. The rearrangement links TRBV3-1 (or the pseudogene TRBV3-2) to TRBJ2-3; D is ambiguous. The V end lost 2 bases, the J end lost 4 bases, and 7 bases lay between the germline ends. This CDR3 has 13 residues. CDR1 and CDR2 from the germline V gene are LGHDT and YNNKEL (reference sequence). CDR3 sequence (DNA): TGTGCCAGCAGCCAACTAGTAGCAGATACGCAGTATTTT. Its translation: CASSQLVADTQYF.

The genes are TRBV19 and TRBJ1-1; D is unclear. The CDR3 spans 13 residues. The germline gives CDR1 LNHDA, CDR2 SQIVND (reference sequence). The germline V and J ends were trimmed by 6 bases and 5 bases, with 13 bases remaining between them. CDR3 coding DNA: TGTGCCAGTAGCCTCAGGTATGCAACTGAAGCTTTCTTT. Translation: CASSLRYATEAFF.

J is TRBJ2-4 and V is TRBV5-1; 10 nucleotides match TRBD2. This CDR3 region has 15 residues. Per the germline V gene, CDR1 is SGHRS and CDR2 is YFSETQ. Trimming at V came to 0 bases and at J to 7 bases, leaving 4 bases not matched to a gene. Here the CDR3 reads CASSLAGTSDNIQYF. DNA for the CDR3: TGCGCCAGCAGCTTGGCCGGGACTAGCGACAACATTCAGTACTTC.

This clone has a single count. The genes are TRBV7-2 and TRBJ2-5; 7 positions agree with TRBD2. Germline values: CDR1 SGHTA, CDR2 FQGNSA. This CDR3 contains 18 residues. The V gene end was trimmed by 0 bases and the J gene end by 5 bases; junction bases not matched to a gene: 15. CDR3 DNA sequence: TGTGCCAGCAGCTTAGCCCGTGACTCTAGCGGAGGGGTTGAGACCCAGTACTTC. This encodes CASSLARDSSGGVETQYF.

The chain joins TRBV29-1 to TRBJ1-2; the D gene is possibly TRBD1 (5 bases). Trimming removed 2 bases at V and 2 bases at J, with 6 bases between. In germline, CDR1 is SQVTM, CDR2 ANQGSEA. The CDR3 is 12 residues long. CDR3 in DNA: TGCAGCGTTGAAAGGACAAACTATGGCTACACCTTC. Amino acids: CSVERTNYGYTF.

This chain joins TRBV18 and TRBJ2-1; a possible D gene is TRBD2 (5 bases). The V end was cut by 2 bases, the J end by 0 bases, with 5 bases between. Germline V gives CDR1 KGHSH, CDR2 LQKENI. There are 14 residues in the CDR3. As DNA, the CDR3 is TGTGCCAGCTCACCAGGGAGCTCCTACAATGAGCAGTTCTTC. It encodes CASSPGSSYNEQFF.

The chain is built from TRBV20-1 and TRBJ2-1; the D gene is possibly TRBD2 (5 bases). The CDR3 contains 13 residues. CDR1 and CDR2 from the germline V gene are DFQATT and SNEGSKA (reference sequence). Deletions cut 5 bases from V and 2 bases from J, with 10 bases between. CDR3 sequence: CSAGGSPYNEQFF. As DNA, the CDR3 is TGCAGTGCTGGTGGGAGCCCCTACAATGAGCAGTTCTTC.

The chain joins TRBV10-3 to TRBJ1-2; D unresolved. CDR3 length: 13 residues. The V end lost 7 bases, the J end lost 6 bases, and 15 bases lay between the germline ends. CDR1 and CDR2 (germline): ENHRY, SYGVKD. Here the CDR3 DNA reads TGTGCCATCATGGGCATTCAGGCACATGGCTACACCTTC. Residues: CAIMGIQAHGYTF.

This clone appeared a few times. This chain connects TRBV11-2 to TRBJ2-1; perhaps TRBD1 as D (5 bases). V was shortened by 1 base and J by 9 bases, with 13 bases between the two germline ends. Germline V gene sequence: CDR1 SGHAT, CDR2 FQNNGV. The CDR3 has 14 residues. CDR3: CASSLGGGAGEQFF. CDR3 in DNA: TGTGCCAGCAGCTTAGGCGGTGGGGCAGGTGAGCAGTTCTTC.

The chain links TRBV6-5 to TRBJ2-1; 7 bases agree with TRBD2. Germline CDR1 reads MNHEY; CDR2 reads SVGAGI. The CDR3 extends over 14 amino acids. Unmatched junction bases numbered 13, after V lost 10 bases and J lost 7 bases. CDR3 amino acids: CATNRGSSFNEQFF. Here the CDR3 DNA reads TGTGCCACCAACCGCGGGAGCTCTTTTAATGAGCAGTTCTTC.

CDR3 in DNA: TGTGCCAGCAGCTTGGTAGAGGGGGCAGCTGGCTACACCTTC. Its protein is CASSLVEGAAGYTF. The V gene is TRBV5-4, the J gene TRBJ1-2; 7 positions agree with TRBD1. The CDR3 covers 14 residues. V shed 0 bases, J shed 7 bases, and the junction held 6 bases outside the gene matches. Germline assignment: CDR1 SGHNT and CDR2 YYREEE (reference sequence).

The CDR3 loop reads CASSPLIGEKLFF. In DNA form, the CDR3 reads TGTGCCAGCAGCCCACTCATTGGTGAAAAACTGTTTTTT. The J gene is TRBJ1-4, the V gene TRBV7-3; D is undetermined. There are 13 residues in the CDR3. The germline V gene encodes CDR1 SGHTA and CDR2 FQGTGA. Between the trimmed V and J ends, which lost 5 bases and 7 bases, there was a span of 11 bases.

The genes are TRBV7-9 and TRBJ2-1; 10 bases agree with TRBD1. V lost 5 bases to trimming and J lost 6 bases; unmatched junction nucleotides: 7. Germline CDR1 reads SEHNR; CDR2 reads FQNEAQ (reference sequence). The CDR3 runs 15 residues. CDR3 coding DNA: TGTGCCAGCAGCGCAGGGACAGGGGCGTTCAATGAGCAGTTCTTC. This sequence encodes CASSAGTGAFNEQFF.

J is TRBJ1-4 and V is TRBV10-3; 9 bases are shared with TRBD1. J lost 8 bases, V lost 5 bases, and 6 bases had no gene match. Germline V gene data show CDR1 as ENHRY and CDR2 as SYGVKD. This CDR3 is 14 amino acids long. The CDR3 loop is CAISLTGGGEKLFF. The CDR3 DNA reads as TGTGCCATCAGTCTGACAGGGGGAGGCGAAAAACTGTTTTTT.

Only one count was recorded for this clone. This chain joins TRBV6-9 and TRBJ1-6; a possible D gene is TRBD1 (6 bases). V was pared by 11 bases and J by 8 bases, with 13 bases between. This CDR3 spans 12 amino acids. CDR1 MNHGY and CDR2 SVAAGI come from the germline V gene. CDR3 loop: CALGHRYSPLHF. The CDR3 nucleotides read TGTGCCCTGGGACACCGATATTCACCCCTCCACTTT.